Sequencing of this T cell receptor (beta chain) was carried out in a study of T-cell reconstitution after alpha-beta-depleted transplantation in children. Details on this clonotype: The target antigen is unknown.

The library targeted TCRbeta and was prepared with unique molecular identifiers. MiXCR, applied by TCRdb to the PCR reads, yields one record per CDR3 protein. The table has a few hundred thousand distinct CDR3 sequences, 27% seen once. Losses at the gene ends were 0 bases for V and 4 bases for J; bases not matched to a gene: 5. The CDR3 covers 16 residues. CDR1 is SGHRS and CDR2 is YFSETQ in the germline V gene. Study results and limitations: T-cell numbers and diversity one year post-transplant derived largely from freshly generated T cells. The origin of alpha-beta T cells about two months after transplant was reportedly several hundred expanded graft clones.

This sequence was found in a boy in the first two years of life with Wiskott-Aldrich syndrome, due to receive a stem cell transplant. The source material was PBMCs, sampled before TCRalphabeta/CD19-depleted stem cell transplant. The chain couples TRBV5-1 to TRBJ2-5; 11 positions match TRBD2. CDR3 in amino acids: CASSLGLAGLRETQYF. DNA of the CDR3: TGCGCCAGCAGCTTGGGACTAGCGGGATTAAGAGAGACCCAGTACTTC. The full variable domain, with the rest looked up from reference TRBV5-1 and TRBJ2-5, is KAGVTQTPRYLIKTRGQQVTLSCSPISGHRSVSWYQQTPGQGLQFLFEYFSETQRNKGNFPGRFSGRQFSNSRSEMNVSTLELGDSALYLCASSLGLAGLRETQYFGPGTRLLVL.